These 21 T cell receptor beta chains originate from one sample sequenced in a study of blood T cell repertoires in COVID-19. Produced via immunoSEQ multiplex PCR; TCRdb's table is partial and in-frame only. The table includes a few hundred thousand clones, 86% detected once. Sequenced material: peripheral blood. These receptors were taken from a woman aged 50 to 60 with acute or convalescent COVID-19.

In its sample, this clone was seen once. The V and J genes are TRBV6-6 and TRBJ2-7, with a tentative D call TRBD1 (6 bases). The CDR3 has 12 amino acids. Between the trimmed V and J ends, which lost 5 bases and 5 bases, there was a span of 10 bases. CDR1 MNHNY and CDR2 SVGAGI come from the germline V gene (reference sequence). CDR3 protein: CASSTRGDEQYF. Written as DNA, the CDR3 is TGTGCCAGCAGTACCAGGGGTGACGAGCAGTACTTC.

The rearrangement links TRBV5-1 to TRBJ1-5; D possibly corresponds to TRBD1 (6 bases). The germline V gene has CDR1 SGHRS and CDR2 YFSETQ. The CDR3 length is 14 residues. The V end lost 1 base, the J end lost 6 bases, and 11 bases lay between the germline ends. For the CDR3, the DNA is TGCGCCAGCAGCTTGTGGGGGGGCGGTCAGCCCCAGCATTTT. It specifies CASSLWGGGQPQHF. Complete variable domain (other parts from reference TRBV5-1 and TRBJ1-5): KAGVTQTPRYLIKTRGQQVTLSCSPISGHRSVSWYQQTPGQGLQFLFEYFSETQRNKGNFPGRFSGRQFSNSRSEMNVSTLELGDSALYLCASSLWGGGQPQHFGDGTRLSIL.

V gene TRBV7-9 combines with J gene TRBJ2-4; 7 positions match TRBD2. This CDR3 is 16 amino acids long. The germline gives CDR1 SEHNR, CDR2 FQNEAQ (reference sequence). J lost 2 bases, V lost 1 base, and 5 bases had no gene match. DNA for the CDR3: TGTGCCAGCAGCTTAGGAATGGGAGGGACCAAAAACATTCAGTACTTC. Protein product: CASSLGMGGTKNIQYF.

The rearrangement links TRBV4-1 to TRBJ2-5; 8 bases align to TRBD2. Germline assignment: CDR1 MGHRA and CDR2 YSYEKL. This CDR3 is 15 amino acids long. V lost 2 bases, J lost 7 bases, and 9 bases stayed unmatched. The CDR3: CASSQTGSGGSTQYF. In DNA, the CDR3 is TGCGCCAGCAGCCAAACCGGGAGCGGGGGATCGACCCAGTACTTC.

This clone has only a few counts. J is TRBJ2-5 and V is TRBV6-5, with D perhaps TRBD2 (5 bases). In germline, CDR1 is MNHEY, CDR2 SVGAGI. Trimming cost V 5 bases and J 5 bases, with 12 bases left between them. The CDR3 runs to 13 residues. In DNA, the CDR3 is TGTGCCAGCAGTCCGCCTAGCTCGGAGACCCAGTACTTC. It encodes CASSPPSSETQYF.

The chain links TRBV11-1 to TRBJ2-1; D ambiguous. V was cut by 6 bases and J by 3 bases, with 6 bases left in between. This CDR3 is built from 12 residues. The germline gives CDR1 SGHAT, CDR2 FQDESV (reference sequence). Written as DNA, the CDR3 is TGTGCCAGCAGATCACTCTACAATGAGCAGTTCTTC. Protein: CASRSLYNEQFF.

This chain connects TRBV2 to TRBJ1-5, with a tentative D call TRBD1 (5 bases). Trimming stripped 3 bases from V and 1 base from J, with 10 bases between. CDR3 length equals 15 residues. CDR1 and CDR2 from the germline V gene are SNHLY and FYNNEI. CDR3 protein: CASSESRASNQPQHF. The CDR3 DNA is TGTGCCAGCAGTGAGAGCAGGGCGAGCAATCAGCCCCAGCATTTT.

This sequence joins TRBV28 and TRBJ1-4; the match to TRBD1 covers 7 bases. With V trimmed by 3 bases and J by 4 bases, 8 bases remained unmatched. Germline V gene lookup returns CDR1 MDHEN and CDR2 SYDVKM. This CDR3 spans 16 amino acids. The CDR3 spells CASSFRQGVYNEKLFF. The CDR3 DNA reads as TGTGCCAGCAGTTTTCGGCAGGGGGTTTATAATGAAAAACTGTTTTTT.

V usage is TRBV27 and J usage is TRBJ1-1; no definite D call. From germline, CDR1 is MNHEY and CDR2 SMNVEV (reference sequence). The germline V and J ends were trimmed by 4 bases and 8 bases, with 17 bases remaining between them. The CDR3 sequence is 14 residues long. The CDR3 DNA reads TGTGCCAGCAGTTATGTAGCCGCAGCAAACGAAGCTTTCTTT. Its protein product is CASSYVAAANEAFF.

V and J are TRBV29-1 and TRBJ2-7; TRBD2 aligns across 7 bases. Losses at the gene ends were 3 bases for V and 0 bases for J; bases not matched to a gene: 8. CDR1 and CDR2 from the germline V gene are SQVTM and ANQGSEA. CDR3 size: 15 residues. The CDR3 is CSVEGLGGSSYEQYF. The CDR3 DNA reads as TGCAGCGTTGAGGGTTTGGGGGGGAGCTCCTACGAGCAGTACTTC.

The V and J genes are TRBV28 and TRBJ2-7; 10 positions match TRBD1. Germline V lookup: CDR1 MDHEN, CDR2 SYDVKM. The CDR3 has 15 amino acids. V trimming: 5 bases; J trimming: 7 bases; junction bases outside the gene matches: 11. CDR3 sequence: CASSPWDRGPQEQYF. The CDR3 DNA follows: TGTGCCAGCAGTCCCTGGGACAGGGGTCCACAGGAGCAGTACTTC.

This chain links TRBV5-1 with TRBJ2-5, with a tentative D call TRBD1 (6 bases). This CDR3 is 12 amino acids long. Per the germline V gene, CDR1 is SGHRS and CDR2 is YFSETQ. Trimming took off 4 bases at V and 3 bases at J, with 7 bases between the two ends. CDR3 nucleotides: TGCGCCAGCAGCGGGACAAAAGAGACCCAGTACTTC. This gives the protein CASSGTKETQYF.

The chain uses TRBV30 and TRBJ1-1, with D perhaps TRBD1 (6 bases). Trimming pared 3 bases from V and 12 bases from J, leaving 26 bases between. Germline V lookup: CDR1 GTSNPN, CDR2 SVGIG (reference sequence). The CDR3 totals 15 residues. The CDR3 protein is CAWSRGSTGSRTTFF. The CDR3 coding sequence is TGTGCCTGGAGCCGTGGGTCAACAGGGAGCCGAACAACTTTCTTT.

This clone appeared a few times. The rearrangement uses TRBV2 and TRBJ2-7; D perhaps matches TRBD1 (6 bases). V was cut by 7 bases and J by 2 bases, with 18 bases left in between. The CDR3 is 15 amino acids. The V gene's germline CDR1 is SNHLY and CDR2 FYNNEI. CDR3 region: CASTRDPQGTYEQYF. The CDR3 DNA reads TGTGCCAGCACCCGAGACCCCCAGGGGACCTACGAGCAGTACTTC.

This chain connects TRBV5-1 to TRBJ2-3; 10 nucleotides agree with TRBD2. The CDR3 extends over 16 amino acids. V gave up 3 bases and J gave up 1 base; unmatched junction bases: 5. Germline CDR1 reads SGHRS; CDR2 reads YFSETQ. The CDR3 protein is CASSSITSGGTDTQYF. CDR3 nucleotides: TGCGCCAGCAGCTCCATAACTAGCGGGGGCACAGATACGCAGTATTTT.

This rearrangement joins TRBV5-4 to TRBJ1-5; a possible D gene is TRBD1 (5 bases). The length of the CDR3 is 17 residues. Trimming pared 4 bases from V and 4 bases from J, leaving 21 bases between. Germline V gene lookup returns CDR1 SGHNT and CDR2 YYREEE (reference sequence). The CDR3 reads CASSPGGGMGLNQPQHF. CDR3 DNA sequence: TGTGCCAGCAGCCCCGGGGGGGGGATGGGGCTAAATCAGCCCCAGCATTTT.

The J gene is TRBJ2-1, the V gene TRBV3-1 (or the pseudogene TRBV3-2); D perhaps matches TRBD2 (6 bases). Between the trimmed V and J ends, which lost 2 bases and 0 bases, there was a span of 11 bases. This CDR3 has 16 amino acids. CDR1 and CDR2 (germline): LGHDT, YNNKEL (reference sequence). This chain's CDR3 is CASSQTEGSSYNEQFF. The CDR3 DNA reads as TGTGCCAGCAGCCAAACGGAGGGGAGCTCCTACAATGAGCAGTTCTTC.

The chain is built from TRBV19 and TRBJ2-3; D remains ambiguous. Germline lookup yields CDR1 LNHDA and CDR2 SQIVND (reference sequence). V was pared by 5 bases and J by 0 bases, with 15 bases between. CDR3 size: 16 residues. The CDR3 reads CASSSGGPPSTDTQYF. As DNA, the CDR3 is TGTGCCAGTAGTTCCGGCGGTCCCCCTAGCACAGATACGCAGTATTTT.

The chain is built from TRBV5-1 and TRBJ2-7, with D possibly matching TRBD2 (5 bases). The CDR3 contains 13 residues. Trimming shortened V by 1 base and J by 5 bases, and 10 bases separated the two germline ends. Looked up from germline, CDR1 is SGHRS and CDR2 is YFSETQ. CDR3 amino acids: CASSLQAGNEQYF. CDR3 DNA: TGCGCCAGCAGCTTGCAGGCGGGCAACGAGCAGTACTTC.

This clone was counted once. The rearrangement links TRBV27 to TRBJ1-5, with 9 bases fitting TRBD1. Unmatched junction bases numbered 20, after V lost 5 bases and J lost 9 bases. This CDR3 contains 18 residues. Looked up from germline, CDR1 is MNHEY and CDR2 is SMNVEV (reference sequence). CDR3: CASSITYRGQGYVGPQHF. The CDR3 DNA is TGTGCCAGCAGTATAACTTACAGGGGACAGGGTTATGTAGGGCCCCAGCATTTT.

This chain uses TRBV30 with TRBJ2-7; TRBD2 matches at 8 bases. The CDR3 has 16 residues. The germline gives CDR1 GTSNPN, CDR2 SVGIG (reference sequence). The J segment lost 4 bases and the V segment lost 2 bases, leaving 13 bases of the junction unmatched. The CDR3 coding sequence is TGTGCCTGGAGTATCCGACGGGGGCGGGAGGCTTACGAGCAGTACTTC. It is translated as CAWSIRRGREAYEQYF.